Listed below are T cell receptor beta chains from one sample, sequenced in a study of response to subunit inactivated influenza vaccine. TCRdb fed the RT-PCR reads into MiXCR, producing one record per CDR3 protein. The sample yields roughly 700,000 distinct CDR3 sequences, around 13% seen once. The sample was PBMCs from blood, taken 14 to 15 days before vaccination. These TCRs come from a man in his forties or fifties who received an inactivated influenza vaccine. Each CDR3 is given with its conserved first and last residue. The D gene is left open where the match is weak. The size entry is marked missing in some rows and otherwise reads once, few, many or a size class.

j_call clone_size v_call d_call cdr3_aa cdr3_nt
TRBJ2-7 NA TRBV7-2 TRBD1 CASSHRDRGPEQYF TGTGCCAGCAGCCACCGGGACAGGGGGCCCGAGCAGTACTTC
TRBJ1-4 few TRBV19 TRBD1 CASSDTGGTDEKLFF TGTGCCAGTAGCGACACAGGGGGCACCGATGAAAAACTGTTTTTT
TRBJ2-7 few TRBV7-2 TRBD2 CASGRGTIEQYF TGTGCCAGCGGCCGGGGGACTATCGAGCAGTACTTC
TRBJ2-3 few TRBV3-1 NA CASSQLTGSPTADTQYF TGTGCCAGCAGCCAACTTACCGGGAGCCCCACAGCAGATACGCAGTATTTT
TRBJ2-5 NA TRBV12-3/TRBV12-4 NA CASSFQGGWGQETQYF TGTGCCAGCAGTTTTCAGGGGGGGTGGGGGCAAGAGACCCAGTACTTC
TRBJ2-5 once TRBV20-1 NA CSAPGSGETQYF TGCAGTGCTCCAGGGTCCGGGGAGACCCAGTACTTC
TRBJ2-2 NA TRBV7-3 NA CASSPRASANTGELFF TGTGCCAGCAGCCCGAGGGCTAGCGCTAACACCGGGGAGCTGTTTTTT
TRBJ2-3 few TRBV3-1 TRBD1 CASSHARTGSQDTQYF TGTGCCAGCAGCCACGCCAGGACAGGGTCTCAAGATACGCAGTATTTT
TRBJ2-7 NA TRBV7-9 TRBD1 CASSIQTGTEQYF TGTGCCAGCAGCATACAGACAGGGACCGAGCAGTACTTC
TRBJ2-7 few TRBV10-3 NA CAISGSSYEQYF TGTGCCATCAGCGGGAGCTCCTACGAGCAGTACTTC
TRBJ2-3 many TRBV12-3/TRBV12-4 NA CASDGRNTDTQYF TGTGCCAGCGACGGCAGAAACACAGATACGCAGTATTTT
TRBJ2-2 many TRBV25-1 NA CASGNTGELFF TGTGCCAGCGGGAACACCGGGGAGCTGTTTTTT
TRBJ1-1 many TRBV14 NA CASSYRGRGSTEAFF TGTGCCAGCAGCTACCGAGGGAGGGGGAGCACTGAAGCTTTCTTT
TRBJ2-6 NA TRBV7-9 NA CASSLGDNSGANVLTF TGTGCCAGCAGCTTAGGGGACAACTCTGGGGCCAACGTCCTGACTTTC
TRBJ2-7 few TRBV28 NA CASNQGPLSYEQYF TGTGCCAGCAACCAGGGTCCCCTCTCCTACGAGCAGTACTTC
TRBJ2-5 few TRBV12-3/TRBV12-4 TRBD1 CASSPHGTGKETQYF TGTGCCAGCAGTCCCCACGGGACAGGGAAAGAGACCCAGTACTTC
TRBJ2-1 NA TRBV13 NA CASSLGSRLGPNEQFF TGTGCCAGCAGCTTGGGGTCCAGATTGGGACCCAATGAGCAGTTCTTC
TRBJ2-7 NA TRBV9 NA CASSVDPGGTYEQYF TGTGCCAGCAGCGTAGATCCCGGTGGGACCTACGAGCAGTACTTC
TRBJ2-2 NA TRBV30 NA CASPGRGSNTGELFF TGTGCCTCCCCAGGTCGGGGGTCGAACACCGGGGAGCTGTTTTTT
TRBJ1-2 many TRBV4-3 NA CASSQDWGSPLYTF TGCGCCAGCAGCCAAGATTGGGGGTCACCACTCTACACCTTC
TRBJ2-7 few TRBV20-1 TRBD2 CSARDREGIRSYEQYF TGCAGTGCTAGAGATCGGGAGGGGATAAGGTCCTACGAGCAGTACTTC
TRBJ2-1 many TRBV12-3/TRBV12-4 TRBD2 CAFSSGTSGRARSYNEQFF TGTGCCTTCAGTTCAGGGACTAGCGGGAGGGCCAGGTCCTACAATGAGCAGTTCTTC
TRBJ1-5 few TRBV7-9 NA CASSPAGLGQPQHF TGTGCCAGCAGCCCAGCAGGGTTAGGTCAGCCCCAGCATTTT
TRBJ2-3 few TRBV10-3 NA CAISESTPASTDTQYF TGTGCCATCAGTGAGTCGACTCCCGCTAGCACAGATACGCAGTATTTT
TRBJ2-7 NA TRBV21-1 NA CASSKLSGTTYEQYF TGTGCCAGCAGCAAACTCTCCGGGACAACCTACGAGCAGTACTTC
TRBJ1-5 NA TRBV28 TRBD1 CASRPGQGAWQPQHF TGTGCCAGCAGACCGGGACAGGGGGCCTGGCAGCCCCAGCATTTT
TRBJ1-2 many TRBV12-3/TRBV12-4 TRBD1 CASSPTGGAYGYTF TGTGCCAGCAGCCCGACAGGGGGCGCCTATGGCTACACCTTC
TRBJ2-7 many TRBV7-8 NA CASSLRGNPYEQYF TGTGCCAGCAGCTTAAGGGGAAACCCCTACGAGCAGTACTTC
TRBJ2-7 many TRBV12-3/TRBV12-4 NA CASSRGPSGGIEQYF TGTGCCAGCAGTCGGGGGCCCTCTGGGGGGATCGAGCAGTACTTC
TRBJ2-5 many TRBV4-3 TRBD1 CASSQGTAQETQYF TGTGCCAGCAGCCAAGGGACAGCTCAAGAGACCCAGTACTTC
TRBJ2-5 NA TRBV29-1 NA CSATRLRGQETQYF TGCAGCGCCACCAGACTCAGGGGCCAAGAGACCCAGTACTTC
TRBJ2-5 once TRBV6-1 TRBD1 CASSPWTGGGETQYF TGTGCCAGCAGCCCTTGGACAGGGGGCGGGGAGACCCAGTACTTC
TRBJ2-7 NA TRBV20-1 TRBD1 CSARVGTGGYEQYF TGCAGTGCTAGAGTTGGGACAGGGGGGTACGAGCAGTACTTC
TRBJ2-1 few TRBV29-1 TRBD2 CSVDGRGSGNEQFF TGCAGCGTTGATGGGAGGGGTTCTGGCAATGAGCAGTTCTTC
TRBJ1-2 NA TRBV20-1 NA CSAADTGYTF TGCAGTGCCGCCGACACAGGGTACACCTTC
TRBJ1-4 NA TRBV30 TRBD1 CAWSGGQGHNEKLFF TGTGCCTGGAGCGGCGGACAGGGGCATAATGAAAAACTGTTTTTT
TRBJ2-7 NA TRBV18 NA CASSPYRPPTYEQYF TGTGCCAGCTCACCGTACAGGCCCCCTACCTACGAGCAGTACTTC
TRBJ2-5 few TRBV6-1 NA CASRSDWGGGETQYF TGTGCCAGCAGAAGTGACTGGGGAGGGGGAGAGACCCAGTACTTC
TRBJ2-3 few TRBV15 TRBD2 CATSTRLAGTDTQYF TGTGCCACCAGCACCCGACTAGCTGGCACAGATACGCAGTATTTT
TRBJ2-7 NA TRBV28 NA CASSSMGRLSSYEQYF TGTGCCAGCAGTTCAATGGGACGCCTGAGCTCCTACGAGCAGTACTTC
TRBJ1-6 few TRBV12-3/TRBV12-4 NA CASSYVQGANSPLHF TGTGCCAGCAGTTATGTACAGGGTGCTAATTCACCCCTCCACTTT